Here is one T cell receptor (beta chain) with its context. Other DNA variants within this sample encode the same CDR3. The sample belongs to a study of shared T cell receptors in the human thymus. Only in-frame clones appear in the TCRdb table, and some are missing; sequencing was by immunoSEQ multiplex PCR. The sample yields 550,000 to 800,000 clones, approximately 83% seen once. Germline V lookup: CDR1 SGHDT, CDR2 YYEEEE. The CDR3 sequence is 14 residues long. The germline V and J ends were trimmed by 0 bases and 0 bases, with 6 bases remaining between them. This same sample was also taken into another study, of human thymus T cells. That report notes: Healthy Finnish infants undergoing corrective surgery for congenital heart defects were the donors. In corrective heart surgery, resections were taken, and these provided the thymus tissue. Related research found strongly overlapping thymic repertoires in unrelated individuals.

The sequence was collected from a girl younger than two with a congenital heart defect. This rearrangement joins TRBV5-6 to TRBJ1-2; D remains unclear. What was sequenced was thymocytes. As DNA, the CDR3 is TGTGCCAGCAGCTTGGCGGGAACTAACTATGGCTACACCTTC. This codes for CASSLAGTNYGYTF. The complete variable domain, with remaining parts taken from reference TRBV5-6 and TRBJ1-2, reads DAGVTQSPTHLIKTRGQQVTLRCSPKSGHDTVSWYQQALGQGPQFIFQYYEEEERQRGNFPDRFSGHQFPNYSSELNVNALLLGDSALYLCASSLAGTNYGYTFGSGTRLTVV.